Following are 29 T cell receptor beta chains from one sample sequenced in a study of cytomegalovirus exposure and HLA in healthy donors. PCR primers comprised 60 Vbeta and 13 Jbeta primers. Libraries were prepared by immunoSEQ multiplex PCR; TCRdb keeps only in-frame clonotypes and omits some of them. The table lists over 75,000 clones, approximately 80% of them singletons, with 16% in the top ten. Sequenced material: PBMCs. Every receptor here comes from a man in his sixties in good health and CMV-seropositive.

Worth noting for this clone: It may be a read error: a sequence one base away is much more abundant. The chain uses TRBV28 and TRBJ2-7, with a tentative D call TRBD1 (6 bases). CDR3 length equals 11 residues. Germline values: CDR1 MDHEN, CDR2 SYDVKM. Deletions cut 6 bases from V and 4 bases from J, with 7 bases between. CDR3 loop: CASRQGYEQYF. CDR3 sequence (DNA): TGTGCCAGCAGACAGGGATACGAGCAGTACTTC.

The chain joins TRBV27 to TRBJ2-7; 13 nucleotides match TRBD2. This CDR3 has 15 residues. V trimming: 6 bases; J trimming: 7 bases; junction bases outside the gene matches: 9. The germline gives CDR1 MNHEY, CDR2 SMNVEV (reference sequence). This CDR3 reads CASSGLAGAGREQYF. The CDR3, as DNA: TGTGCCAGCAGCGGACTAGCGGGGGCCGGGAGGGAGCAGTACTTC.

This chain uses TRBV5-1 with TRBJ2-7; weak D call: TRBD2 (7 bases). In germline, CDR1 is SGHRS, CDR2 YFSETQ. V was trimmed by 4 bases and J by 6 bases, leaving 17 bases between them. The CDR3 totals 14 residues. The CDR3 DNA sequence: TGCGCCAGCAGCCAGGGGACTACGGGGGGCGAGCAGTACTTC. This encodes CASSQGTTGGEQYF.

The V call is TRBV5-4, the J call TRBJ2-5; 7 bases agree with TRBD1. The V gene end was trimmed by 0 bases and the J gene end by 4 bases; junction bases not matched to a gene: 0. Germline CDR1 reads SGHNT; CDR2 reads YYREEE (reference sequence). The length of the CDR3 is 13 residues. Here the CDR3 reads CASSLAGGETQYF. The CDR3 DNA is TGTGCCAGCAGCTTGGCAGGGGGAGAGACCCAGTACTTC.

The chain links TRBV5-4 to TRBJ2-5; D possibly corresponds to TRBD1 (5 bases). Germline V gives CDR1 SGHNT, CDR2 YYREEE (reference sequence). CDR3 length equals 15 residues. The germline V and J ends were trimmed by 0 bases and 5 bases, with 14 bases remaining between them. This chain's CDR3 is CASSLAPGIGETQYF. CDR3 in DNA: TGTGCCAGCAGCTTGGCACCAGGGATTGGGGAGACCCAGTACTTC. The entire variable domain, with the rest obtained from reference TRBV5-4 and TRBJ2-5, is as follows: ETGVTQSPTHLIKTRGQQVTLRCSSQSGHNTVSWYQQALGQGPQFIFQYYREEENGRGNFPPRFSGLQFPNYSSELNVNALELDDSALYLCASSLAPGIGETQYFGPGTRLLVL.

This chain links TRBV30 with TRBJ1-2; D is possibly TRBD1 (5 bases). Germline V gene data show CDR1 as GTSNPN and CDR2 as SVGIG (reference sequence). The CDR3 is made up of 14 amino acids. V was clipped by 6 bases and J by 3 bases, with 17 bases between them. The chain's CDR3 is CACLPRRGYYGYTF. The CDR3 bases are TGTGCCTGCCTACCCCGGCGGGGCTACTATGGCTACACCTTC.

The table lists this clone with a count of one. This chain links TRBV7-6 with TRBJ1-3, with D hard to call. CDR1 and CDR2 from the germline V gene are SGHVS and FNYEAQ. Trimming took 1 base from V and 0 from J, leaving 13 bases between them. CDR3 length: 17 residues. In DNA form, the CDR3 reads TGTGCCAGCAGCTTAGTAACGGGAAAAATCTCTGGAAACACCATATATTTT. Amino acids: CASSLVTGKISGNTIYF.

This chain uses TRBV13 with TRBJ1-3; 9 nucleotides line up with TRBD1. Germline CDR1 reads PRHDT; CDR2 reads FYEKMQ (reference sequence). The CDR3 length is 18 residues. Unmatched junction bases numbered 11, after V lost 5 bases and J lost 0 bases. The CDR3 region is CASSHVTGGLLSGNTIYF. Here the CDR3 DNA reads TGTGCCAGCAGCCACGTAACAGGGGGCCTCCTCTCTGGAAACACCATATATTTT.

The rearrangement links TRBV5-4 to TRBJ2-3; D gene uncertain. Germline CDR1 and CDR2: SGHNT and YYREEE (reference sequence). V lost 0 bases and J lost 0, with 8 bases in between. This CDR3 spans 15 amino acids. CDR3: CASSLGGISTDTQYF. DNA of the CDR3: TGTGCCAGCAGCTTGGGCGGCATTAGCACAGATACGCAGTATTTT.

This chain joins TRBV7-2 and TRBJ2-7; TRBD1 is a possible D gene (6 bases). Germline V CDR1 and CDR2: SGHTA, FQGNSA. This CDR3 comprises 13 residues. V was shortened by 7 bases and J by 4 bases, with 14 bases between the two germline ends. The CDR3 loop reads CASIRSTGYEQYF. The CDR3 nucleotides read TGTGCCAGCATTCGATCGACAGGTTACGAGCAGTACTTC.

The V gene is TRBV7-9, the J gene TRBJ2-2; 12 nucleotides line up with TRBD1. The CDR3 has 16 residues. Trimming removed 3 bases from V and 4 bases from J; junction bases left unmatched: 3. Germline V lookup: CDR1 SEHNR, CDR2 FQNEAQ (reference sequence). CDR3 DNA: TGTGCCAGCAGCTTGGGACAGGGGGCTTCCACCGGGGAGCTGTTTTTT. It is translated as CASSLGQGASTGELFF.

As to this clone: Since the CDR3 does not end with the conserved phenylalanine or tryptophan, this likely comes from a read error. This rearrangement joins TRBV7-9 to TRBJ2-7; D uncertain. This CDR3 region has 12 residues. V shed 2 bases and J shed 2 bases, with 4 bases lying between them. Germline V gives CDR1 SEHNR, CDR2 FQNEAQ (reference sequence). CDR3 nucleotides: TGTGCCAGCAGCTTAACAGCCTACGAGCAGTACCTC. This codes for CASSLTAYEQYL.

The rearrangement uses TRBV4-3 and TRBJ2-7, with D maybe TRBD2 (5 bases). V shed 0 bases and J shed 5 bases, with 17 bases lying between them. The germline gives CDR1 LGHNA, CDR2 YSLEER. The CDR3 covers 16 residues. CDR3 in amino acids: CASSQDRSRSGHEQYF. CDR3 DNA sequence: TGCGCCAGCAGCCAAGATCGGTCCAGGAGCGGCCACGAGCAGTACTTC.

CDR3 sequence: CASSSQGSMYEQYF. The DNA of the CDR3 is TGTGCCAGCAGTTCGCAGGGTTCTATGTACGAGCAGTACTTC. This chain uses TRBV6-6 with TRBJ2-5; weak D call: TRBD1 (5 bases). TRBJ2-7 matches the DNA end more closely, so the J call is doubtful. The CDR3 runs to 14 residues. Germline CDR1 and CDR2: MNHNY and SVGAGI (reference sequence).

This chain uses TRBV18 with TRBJ1-2; D not certain. This CDR3 spans 13 amino acids. From germline, CDR1 is KGHSH and CDR2 LQKENI. V was pared by 3 bases and J by 0 bases, with 5 bases between. The CDR3: CASSPSANYGYTF. The DNA of the CDR3 is TGTGCCAGCTCACCCAGTGCTAACTATGGCTACACCTTC.

This clone was observed a single time. This chain connects TRBV6-6 to TRBJ1-3; D is possibly TRBD1 (5 bases). V was trimmed by 0 bases and J by 4 bases, leaving 7 bases between them. In germline, CDR1 is MNHNY, CDR2 SVGAGI (reference sequence). The CDR3 loop spans 14 amino acids. The CDR3: CASSYSQGGNTIYF. The CDR3 region has the DNA TGTGCCAGCAGTTACTCCCAGGGAGGAAACACCATATATTTT.

The chain links TRBV19 to TRBJ1-5; 9 nucleotides match TRBD1. Germline V lookup: CDR1 LNHDA, CDR2 SQIVND (reference sequence). With 3 bases clipped from V and 11 bases from J, the junction kept 8 bases outside the gene matches. This CDR3 comprises 14 residues. DNA of the CDR3: TGTGCCAGTAGTATCCGGGACAGGGAATCGGCCCAGCATTTT. Amino acids: CASSIRDRESAQHF.

CDR3 in DNA: TGTGCCAGCAGTTTTAGTGTCTATGGCTACACCTTC. Amino acids: CASSFSVYGYTF. This chain joins TRBV28 and TRBJ1-2; D gene unclear. The ends were cut back, 3 bases at V and 4 bases at J, with 6 bases in the middle. The germline CDR1 and CDR2 sequences are MDHEN and SYDVKM. The CDR3 length is 12 residues.

The chain has TRBV2 and TRBJ2-1, with 11 positions matching TRBD2. J gave up 6 bases and V 10 bases, and 8 bases lay outside the gene matches. The CDR3 contains 14 residues. The V gene's germline CDR1 is SNHLY and CDR2 FYNNEI. The CDR3: CATTYSGGGNEQFF. The CDR3 region has the DNA TGTGCCACCACCTATAGCGGGGGGGGCAATGAGCAGTTCTTC. Together with reference TRBV2 and TRBJ2-1, the CDR3 gives the full variable domain: EPEVTQTPSHQVTQMGQEVILRCVPISNHLYFYWYRQILGQKVEFLVSFYNNEISEKSEIFDDQFSVERPDGSNFTLKIRSTKLEDSAMYFCATTYSGGGNEQFFGPGTRLTVL.

The chain links TRBV14 to TRBJ1-3, with 9 bases matching TRBD1. This CDR3 has 14 residues. CDR1 is SGHDN, CDR2 FVKESK, per germline. V dropped 4 bases and J dropped 7; count of bases not matched to a gene: 5. The CDR3 DNA follows: TGTGCCAGCAGCCGGACAGGGGAAGGGAACACCATATATTTT. It is translated as CASSRTGEGNTIYF.

This clone has a handful of counts. The V gene is TRBV14, the J gene TRBJ2-5, with 10 bases identical to TRBD2. V was clipped by 4 bases and J by 7 bases; unmatched bases: 12. This CDR3 region has 16 residues. Germline lookup yields CDR1 SGHDN and CDR2 FVKESK. CDR3 in amino acids: CASSPLGSGGTGTQYF. CDR3 nucleotides: TGTGCCAGCAGCCCCCTGGGTAGCGGGGGGACCGGGACCCAGTACTTC. The complete variable domain, with remaining parts taken from reference TRBV14 and TRBJ2-5, reads EAGVTQFPSHSVIEKGQTVTLRCDPISGHDNLYWYRRVMGKEIKFLLHFVKESKQDESGMPNNRFLAERTGGTYSTLKVQPAELEDSGVYFCASSPLGSGGTGTQYFGPGTRLLVL.

The rearrangement links TRBV19 to TRBJ2-7; the D gene is possibly TRBD2 (6 bases). V lost 8 bases, J lost 2 bases, and 16 bases lay in between. CDR1 LNHDA and CDR2 SQIVND come from the germline V gene (reference sequence). The CDR3 is 14 amino acids. CDR3 protein: CASQPGTLPYEQYF. The CDR3 DNA reads TGTGCCAGTCAACCCGGGACTCTTCCCTACGAGCAGTACTTC.

The chain links TRBV27 to TRBJ2-2, with 12 bases that match TRBD2. J lost 7 bases, V lost 7 bases, and 7 bases had no gene match. The V gene's germline CDR1 is MNHEY and CDR2 SMNVEV (reference sequence). CDR3 size: 15 residues. The CDR3 sequence: CASTLAGGLGGELFF. The CDR3 nucleotides read TGTGCCAGCACCCTAGCGGGGGGGCTGGGCGGGGAGCTGTTTTTT.

The rearrangement joins TRBV9 to TRBJ2-5, with 7 nucleotides matching TRBD2. J lost 7 bases, V lost 0 bases, and 6 bases had no gene match. This CDR3 region has 14 residues. Germline V gives CDR1 SGDLS, CDR2 YYNGEE. The CDR3 protein is CASSVGGGTATQYF. The CDR3 coding sequence is TGTGCCAGCAGCGTAGGGGGGGGTACGGCGACCCAGTACTTC.

In its sample, this clone was seen once. V is TRBV5-1 and J is TRBJ2-7; 7 positions match TRBD2. The trim removed 5 bases at V and 2 bases at J, leaving 10 bases unmatched. Germline V gene data show CDR1 as SGHRS and CDR2 as YFSETQ. CDR3 length equals 15 residues. The DNA for the CDR3 is TGCGCCAGCAGAGGCGGTGGGGGGGGTACCTACGAGCAGTACTTC. Residues: CASRGGGGGTYEQYF.

The chain combines TRBV5-8 with TRBJ2-2; D is possibly TRBD2 (6 bases). This CDR3 has 16 amino acids. V was trimmed by 1 base and J by 0 bases, leaving 10 bases between them. CDR1 is SGHTS, CDR2 YDEGEE, per germline. CDR3 sequence reads: CASSLPGTPNTGELFF. The CDR3 DNA follows: TGTGCCAGCAGCTTGCCCGGGACTCCGAACACCGGGGAGCTGTTTTTT.

The chain employs TRBV6-1 and TRBJ1-5; a possible D gene is TRBD1 (5 bases). Trimming removed 3 bases at V and 4 bases at J, with 13 bases between. This CDR3 contains 15 residues. Germline V gives CDR1 MNHNS, CDR2 SASEGT. CDR3 DNA: TGTGCCAGCAGTGAGGACACAAAGGGAAATCAGCCCCAGCATTTT. It is translated as CASSEDTKGNQPQHF.

The gene calls are TRBV30 and TRBJ1-6; a weak D match, TRBD1 (6 bases). Germline CDR1 is GTSNPN and CDR2 is SVGIG (reference sequence). The length of the CDR3 is 12 residues. The V end was cut by 1 base, the J end by 8 bases, with 6 bases between. The CDR3 reads CAWSDRDSPLHF. The CDR3 coding sequence is TGTGCCTGGAGTGACAGGGATTCACCCCTCCACTTT.

The chain has TRBV4-1 and TRBJ2-5; weak D call: TRBD2 (7 bases). The V end was cut by 3 bases, the J end by 3 bases, with 20 bases between. The CDR3 runs 17 residues. Per the germline V gene, CDR1 is MGHRA and CDR2 is YSYEKL. CDR3 in DNA: TGCGCCAGCAGCCATCCCACAGGGATCGCGGGGGAAGAGACCCAGTACTTC. Its translation is CASSHPTGIAGEETQYF.